This T cell receptor beta chain was recorded in a study of graft-versus-host responses after intestinal transplantation. About the research overall: Isolated intestinal, liver-intestinal, or multivisceral transplants were what recipients had. Once they had received anti-thymocyte globulin induction, all recipients took tacrolimus and steroids for approximately three years.

Notes on this clone: Its antigen is not known.

Overall study results and limits: GvH clones turned up in recipient marrow; some had shown up first in ileum or blood.

Germline V lookup: CDR1 MGHRA, CDR2 YSYEKL. The V and J ends lost 4 bases and 4 bases respectively, with 16 bases between them. CDR3 length: 16 amino acids. Assay: immunoSEQ multiplex PCR; the TCRdb copy retains only in-frame clones and omits some. The sample consists of 20,000 to 25,000 clones, around 94% of them appearing once. The V gene is TRBV4-1, the J gene TRBJ2-2; perhaps TRBD2 as D (5 bases). The sequence came from a human patient who received an intestinal transplant, so some T cells may come from the graft donor. The sample was PBMCs, taken 156 days after intestinal transplant. The CDR3 here is CASSPRTATITGELFF. In nucleotides, the CDR3 is TGCGCCAGCAGCCCCCGGACTGCCACGATCACCGGGGAGCTGTTTTTT.